Following are 19 T cell receptor beta chains from one sample sequenced in a study of blood T cell repertoires in COVID-19. Measured with immunoSEQ multiplex PCR; TCRdb has only the in-frame clones, and not every one. The sample lists roughly 150,000 clones, roughly 88% seen once, with approximately 2.4% in the top ten. The sequenced material came from peripheral blood. Source of these receptors: a man younger than 35 with acute or convalescent COVID-19.

This chain uses TRBV19 with TRBJ1-5; D may be TRBD1 (6 bases). The CDR3 is made up of 14 amino acids. Germline loops: CDR1 LNHDA, CDR2 SQIVND (reference sequence). Trimming removed 6 bases at V and 8 bases at J, with 17 bases between. CDR3 loop: CASRTGTHFEPQHF. The CDR3 DNA sequence: TGTGCCAGTAGAACCGGGACACATTTCGAGCCCCAGCATTTT.

J is TRBJ1-6 and V is TRBV20-1; no definite D call. V was trimmed by 3 bases and J by 0 bases, leaving 6 bases between them. CDR1 and CDR2 from the germline V gene are DFQATT and SNEGSKA (reference sequence). The CDR3 sequence is 14 residues long. As DNA, the CDR3 is TGCAGTGCTAGTGTGAGCTCCTATAATTCACCCCTCCACTTT. Translating it yields CSASVSSYNSPLHF.

This rearrangement joins TRBV6-5 to TRBJ1-1; perhaps TRBD1 as D (5 bases). The germline gives CDR1 MNHEY, CDR2 SVGAGI. The CDR3 runs 15 residues. V was pared by 5 bases and J by 0 bases, with 13 bases between. CDR3 region: CASSPREGLNTEAFF. For the CDR3, the DNA is TGTGCCAGCAGTCCCAGGGAGGGATTGAACACTGAAGCTTTCTTT.

The chain employs TRBV9 and TRBJ1-1; D unresolved. CDR3 length equals 13 residues. Germline V CDR1 and CDR2: SGDLS, YYNGEE. With 0 bases removed from V and 0 bases from J, the gap between germline ends came to 3 bases. The CDR3 DNA reads as TGTGCCAGCAGCGTAGTATTGAACACTGAAGCTTTCTTT. Residues: CASSVVLNTEAFF.

The chain recombines TRBV5-1 with TRBJ2-1; 10 bases line up with TRBD1. This CDR3 region has 15 residues. With V trimmed by 3 bases and J by 7 bases, 7 bases remained unmatched. Germline V gene lookup returns CDR1 SGHRS and CDR2 YFSETQ. This CDR3 reads CASSSAPGQGNEQFF. The DNA of the CDR3 is TGCGCCAGCAGCTCTGCACCGGGACAGGGGAATGAGCAGTTCTTC.

For the CDR3, the DNA is TGTGCCAGCAGTTTGGGGCAGGCAACTAATGAAAAACTGTTTTTT. Translating it yields CASSLGQATNEKLFF. The chain is built from TRBV28 and TRBJ1-4, with D perhaps TRBD1 (5 bases). The germline V gene encodes CDR1 MDHEN and CDR2 SYDVKM. CDR3 length: 15 residues. Trimming cost V 3 bases and J 0 bases, with 8 bases left between them.

This chain links TRBV6-2 or TRBV6-3 with TRBJ2-7; 8 positions agree with TRBD2. CDR3 length equals 14 residues. V was pared by 2 bases and J by 5 bases, with 5 bases of the junction left unmatched. Germline V CDR1 and CDR2: MNHEY, SVGEGT. CDR3 loop: CASSYRTSRNEQYF. The CDR3 DNA reads TGTGCCAGCAGTTACAGGACTAGCCGGAACGAGCAGTACTTC.

This clone was detected a few times. The gene calls are TRBV2 and TRBJ2-7, with 7 bases lining up with TRBD2. V shed 2 bases and J 5 bases; nucleotides not matched to a gene: 9. CDR3 length: 15 amino acids. Germline V gives CDR1 SNHLY, CDR2 FYNNEI. The CDR3 sequence is CASSETAGVINEQYF. The CDR3 coding sequence is TGTGCCAGCAGTGAAACGGCGGGAGTAATCAACGAGCAGTACTTC.

The chain links TRBV19 to TRBJ2-3; no firm D call. V was cut by 1 base and J by 1 base, with 9 bases left in between. Germline V gene sequence: CDR1 LNHDA, CDR2 SQIVND (reference sequence). The CDR3 is made up of 15 amino acids. The CDR3 sequence: CASSIGRVGTDTQYF. In nucleotides, the CDR3 is TGTGCCAGTAGTATAGGAAGAGTGGGCACAGATACGCAGTATTTT.

This chain uses TRBV10-3 with TRBJ1-1, with D possibly TRBD1 on 6 matching bases. The germline gives CDR1 ENHRY, CDR2 SYGVKD. The CDR3 totals 14 residues. The ends were cut back, 1 base at V and 2 bases at J, with 8 bases in the middle. In nucleotides, the CDR3 is TGTGCCATCAGTGAGTACAGGGAAAACACTGAAGCTTTCTTT. This encodes CAISEYRENTEAFF.

The chain joins TRBV19 to TRBJ1-1; perhaps TRBD1 as D (6 bases). The CDR3 loop spans 18 amino acids. From germline, CDR1 is LNHDA and CDR2 SQIVND (reference sequence). V lost 1 base, J lost 0 bases, and 18 bases lay in between. The CDR3 DNA reads TGTGCCAGTAGTATAGGGAGCCGGGGGCGGGGGATGAACACTGAAGCTTTCTTT. As protein: CASSIGSRGRGMNTEAFF.

The rearrangement uses TRBV6-5 and TRBJ2-7; D is unclear. This CDR3 is built from 10 residues. V was trimmed by 8 bases and J by 3 bases, leaving 5 bases between them. Germline CDR1 and CDR2: MNHEY and SVGAGI. In DNA, the CDR3 is TGTGCCAGCGGAGTCTACGAGCAGTACTTC. Translated: CASGVYEQYF.

The chain couples TRBV18 to TRBJ2-5; no clear D. Germline values: CDR1 KGHSH, CDR2 LQKENI. The CDR3 spans 14 residues. Trimming took 3 bases from V and 5 from J, leaving 13 bases between them. CDR3 sequence: CASSPSFGWETQYF. In DNA, the CDR3 is TGTGCCAGCTCACCTTCGTTCGGTTGGGAGACCCAGTACTTC.

The genes are TRBV5-5 and TRBJ1-5; D unresolved. CDR1 is SGHKS, CDR2 YYEKEE, per germline (reference sequence). V lost 3 bases to trimming and J lost 2 bases, with 18 bases between them. This CDR3 has 17 residues. The CDR3 region is CASSSSIIEYGNQPQHF. The CDR3 bases are TGTGCCAGCAGCTCCTCTATCATAGAGTATGGCAATCAGCCCCAGCATTTT.

The chain is built from TRBV10-2 and TRBJ1-5; the D is unclear. CDR3 size: 16 residues. V was shortened by 3 bases and J by 6 bases, with 18 bases between the two germline ends. Germline V gives CDR1 WSHSY, CDR2 SAAADI. CDR3 residues: CASSDPQRNNRQPQHF. CDR3 sequence (DNA): TGCGCCAGCAGTGACCCCCAACGAAACAATCGTCAGCCCCAGCATTTT.

This chain joins TRBV5-1 and TRBJ1-4; 7 bases fit TRBD1. The CDR3 has 16 amino acids. Trimming at V came to 4 bases and at J to 8 bases, leaving 14 bases not matched to a gene. The germline gives CDR1 SGHRS, CDR2 YFSETQ. This CDR3 reads CASSPREQGIGEKLFF. The CDR3 nucleotides are TGCGCCAGCAGCCCGAGGGAACAGGGGATTGGGGAAAAACTGTTTTTT.

The rearrangement uses TRBV5-1 and TRBJ1-6, with D unresolved. V lost 2 bases, J lost 7 bases, and 13 bases lay in between. CDR1 is SGHRS, CDR2 YFSETQ, per germline. This CDR3 has 15 residues. As DNA, the CDR3 is TGCGCCAGCAGCTTTGAGCAGGCAGTGAATTCACCCCTCCACTTT. Residues: CASSFEQAVNSPLHF.

This rearrangement joins TRBV24-1 to TRBJ1-2, with a tentative D call TRBD1 (5 bases). Germline V gives CDR1 KGHDR, CDR2 SFDVKD. This CDR3 is 13 amino acids long. V was shortened by 3 bases and J by 3 bases, with 7 bases between the two germline ends. The CDR3 sequence is CATSDPGHYGYTF. The CDR3 nucleotides read TGTGCCACCAGTGATCCAGGGCACTATGGCTACACCTTC.

The chain combines TRBV24-1 with TRBJ2-5; the D gene is possibly TRBD1 (5 bases). V lost 2 bases, J lost 4 bases, and 10 bases lay in between. This CDR3 has 14 residues. From germline, CDR1 is KGHDR and CDR2 SFDVKD. CDR3 loop: CATSDSRQIETQYF. In nucleotides, the CDR3 is TGTGCCACCAGTGATTCTAGACAGATAGAGACCCAGTACTTC.